Below, 26 T cell receptor beta chains from the same sample are listed, as sequenced in a study of CD8+CD57+ T cells in acquired aplastic anemia. TCR beta VDJ and CDR3 were profiled, and genomic DNA was the template. One entry per CDR3 protein, called by TCRdb with MiXCR from the reads. This sample has a few hundred thousand distinct CDR3 sequences, with roughly 68% found just once. Sequenced input: sorted CD4+, CD8+, or CD8+CD57+ T cells (not recorded which) from PBMCs. These receptors originate from a human donor in good health, serving as a control.

The chain links TRBV2 to TRBJ1-6; TRBD1 matches at 7 bases. Germline V gives CDR1 SNHLY, CDR2 FYNNEI. The junction had 2 bases not matched to a gene; V was cut back by 8 bases and J by 7 bases. This CDR3 is 12 amino acids long. The CDR3 loop reads CASAGGNSPLHF. The CDR3, as DNA: TGTGCCAGCGCAGGGGGGAATTCACCCCTCCACTTT.

The rearrangement joins TRBV7-3 to TRBJ2-1, with D perhaps TRBD1 (6 bases). The germline CDR1 and CDR2 sequences are SGHTA and FQGTGA. Between the trimmed V and J ends, which lost 5 bases and 10 bases, there was a span of 15 bases. This CDR3 region has 13 residues. As DNA, the CDR3 is TGTGCCAGCAGCCCACAACAGGGCGGGGAGCAGTTCTTC. This translates into CASSPQQGGEQFF. Together with reference TRBV7-3 and TRBJ2-1, the CDR3 gives the full variable domain: GAGVSQTPSNKVTEKGKYVELRCDPISGHTALYWYRQSLGQGPEFLIYFQGTGAADDSGLPNDRFFAVRPEGSVSTLKIQRTERGDSAVYLCASSPQQGGEQFFGPGTRLTVL.

About this clonotype itself: At one boundary the junction diverges from the germline segment, which might be a read error. The gene calls are TRBV7-8 and TRBJ2-2, with 11 bases aligning to TRBD2. In germline, CDR1 is SGHVS, CDR2 FQNEAQ. This CDR3 contains 16 residues. As DNA, the CDR3 is TGTGCCAGCAGGCTAGCGGGGGGCACGGACACCGAGGAGCTGTTTTTT. Protein sequence: CASRLAGGTDTEELFF.

The genes are TRBV11-1 and TRBJ1-6, with 9 bases matching TRBD1. CDR3 length equals 17 residues. Germline CDR1 and CDR2: SGHAT and FQDESV (reference sequence). V shed 1 base and J 4 bases; nucleotides not matched to a gene: 5. The CDR3 sequence is CASSLEGQGQYNSPLHF. The CDR3, as DNA: TGTGCCAGCAGCTTAGAGGGACAGGGACAGTATAATTCACCCCTCCACTTT.

Concerning this clonotype: Relative to the germline gene, one junction end is altered; a read error may explain this. This chain links TRBV7-2 with TRBJ1-5; D not certain. The CDR3 is 14 amino acids. The V gene's germline CDR1 is SGHTA and CDR2 FQGNSA. Written as DNA, the CDR3 is TGTGCCAGCAGTTTCGCCGGGGTCGGGCGGCCTTTGTATTTT. Amino acid sequence: CASSFAGVGRPLYF.

The CDR3 here is CASSHYLCWNSPLHF. CDR3 DNA: TGTGCCAGCAGCCATTATCTCTGTTGGAATTCACCCCTCCACTTT. The rearrangement uses TRBV11-1 and TRBJ1-6; no definite D call. Per the germline V gene, CDR1 is SGHAT and CDR2 is FQDESV (reference sequence). The CDR3 contains 15 residues. Trimming cost V 5 bases and J 7 bases, with 15 bases left between them.

As concerns this clonotype: This CDR3 is missing its conserved last phenylalanine or tryptophan, likely due to a read error. Because the CDR3's place on the DNA is in doubt, the DNA is left out and the CDR3 is given as listed by TCRdb. The rearrangement joins TRBV2 to TRBJ2-7; the tabulated D call, TRBD2, remains unverified against the DNA. The germline V gene has CDR1 SNHLY and CDR2 FYNNEI. Including both end residues, the CDR3 is 14 amino acids long. CDR3 in amino acids: CASSANNSPLHFGN.

The J gene is TRBJ2-1, the V gene TRBV24-1, with TRBD2 as a possible D gene (6 bases). Looked up from germline, CDR1 is KGHDR and CDR2 is SFDVKD. V dropped 3 bases and J dropped 3 bases, with 17 bases sitting between them. This CDR3 spans 17 amino acids. CDR3 amino acids: CATSDPTSLGSYNEQFF. In nucleotides, the CDR3 is TGTGCCACCAGTGATCCGACTAGTCTGGGAAGCTACAATGAGCAGTTCTTC.

This clonotype has at least ten counts. The chain has TRBV7-2 and TRBJ2-5; possibly TRBD1 for D (5 bases). This CDR3 is 14 amino acids long. CDR1 is SGHTA and CDR2 is FQGNSA in the germline V gene. V shed 4 bases and J shed 1 base, with 10 bases lying between them. In DNA form, the CDR3 reads TGTGCCAGCAGCTCCAGGACATCCCAAGAGACCCAGTACTTC. This translates into CASSSRTSQETQYF. Full variable domain (missing parts from reference TRBV7-2 and TRBJ2-5): GAGVSQSPSNKVTEKGKDVELRCDPISGHTALYWYRQSLGQGLEFLIYFQGNSAPDKSGLPSDRFSAERTGGSVSTLTIQRTQQEDSAVYLCASSSRTSQETQYFGPGTRLLVL.

Comments on this clonotype: Because it lacks the conserved phenylalanine or tryptophan at the end, this CDR3 is likely a read error. The rearrangement joins TRBV7-4 to TRBJ1-6; no clear D. The CDR3 contains 11 residues. Germline loops: CDR1 SGHVT, CDR2 SQSDAQ. CDR3 loop: CASTLRSPLHY. CDR3 nucleotides: TGTGCCAGCACCTTACGGAGTCCACTCCACTAT.

A remark on this clonotype: At one end, the junction sequence differs from germline, possibly due to a read error. The chain links TRBV19 to TRBJ2-1, with a tentative D call TRBD2 (6 bases). Germline V CDR1 and CDR2: LNHDA, SQIVND (reference sequence). There are 13 residues in the CDR3. This chain's CDR3 is CASSITLAEGQSF. Here the CDR3 DNA reads TGTGCCAGTAGTATAACACTGGCGGAGGGGCAGTCCTTC.

This chain links TRBV19 with TRBJ2-2, with D possibly matching TRBD1 (6 bases). Trimming pared 5 bases from V and 4 bases from J, leaving 14 bases between. The CDR3 length is 15 residues. Germline lookup yields CDR1 LNHDA and CDR2 SQIVND (reference sequence). CDR3 in amino acids: CASSQGRIATGELFF. CDR3 nucleotides: TGTGCCAGTAGTCAGGGGCGCATTGCCACCGGGGAGCTGTTTTTT.

V and J are TRBV4-2 and TRBJ2-7; a weak D match, TRBD1 (5 bases). The germline CDR1 and CDR2 sequences are LGHNA and YNFKEQ. The ends were cut back, 6 bases at V and 5 bases at J, with 14 bases in the middle. CDR3 length: 13 residues. The CDR3 loop reads CASSSMTVNEQYF. CDR3 DNA: TGTGCCAGCAGTTCCATGACAGTGAACGAGCAGTACTTC.

This clonotype was seen repeatedly, ten times or more. The chain is built from TRBV2 and TRBJ2-7; possibly TRBD1 for D (6 bases). The V gene's germline CDR1 is SNHLY and CDR2 FYNNEI. CDR3 size: 13 residues. V lost 8 bases, J lost 5 bases, and 16 bases lay in between. The CDR3 DNA sequence: TGTGCCAGCTCACAGGGAAATCGTAACGAGCAGTACTTC. This sequence encodes CASSQGNRNEQYF.

In its sample, this clonotype was seen many times. The CDR3 loop reads CASSLGYGGGVNEQFF. In nucleotides, the CDR3 is TGCGCCAGCAGCTTGGGGTATGGCGGGGGAGTAAATGAGCAGTTCTTC. The chain links TRBV5-1 to TRBJ2-1; 7 bases agree with TRBD2. Germline values: CDR1 SGHRS, CDR2 YFSETQ. V gave up 0 bases and J gave up 7 bases; unmatched junction bases: 10. The CDR3 runs to 16 residues.

The chain links TRBV7-2 to TRBJ2-2; TRBD1 might be the D (5 bases). Trimming stripped 5 bases from V and 5 bases from J, with 15 bases between. Germline values: CDR1 SGHTA, CDR2 FQGNSA. The CDR3 has 15 residues. The chain's CDR3 is CASSPARGFTGELFF. Written as DNA, the CDR3 is TGTGCCAGCAGCCCAGCTAGGGGTTTTACCGGGGAGCTGTTTTTT.

In nucleotides, the CDR3 is TGTGCCAGCAGCCCTTACTTGGCAGCAAATTCCCCTCTCCACTTT. Encoded protein: CASSPYLAANSPLHF. The chain uses TRBV7-2 and TRBJ1-6; the D is unclear. With 5 bases removed from V and 16 bases from J, the gap between germline ends came to 24 bases. CDR3 size: 15 residues. Germline assignment: CDR1 SGHTA and CDR2 FQGNSA.

Points on this clonotype: This CDR3 fails to terminate in the conserved phenylalanine or tryptophan, so it likely reflects a read error. The rearrangement joins TRBV15 to TRBJ1-1; no reliable D call. Germline lookup yields CDR1 LNHNV and CDR2 YYDKDF (reference sequence). CDR3 length: 15 residues. V was pared by 0 bases and J by 2 bases, with 10 bases between. The CDR3 protein is CATSRENLSNTEAFL. CDR3 DNA: TGTGCCACCAGCAGAGAAAATCTGTCCAACACTGAAGCTTTCCTG.

This clonotype has ten or more counts. The V gene is TRBV4-2, the J gene TRBJ1-2; 8 bases line up with TRBD1. The CDR3 runs to 14 residues. Germline V gene data show CDR1 as LGHNA and CDR2 as YNFKEQ. J lost 5 bases, V lost 4 bases, and 6 bases had no gene match. CDR3 sequence (DNA): TGTGCCAGCAGCCCCAAGGACAGGGAGTATGGCTACACCTTC. It translates to CASSPKDREYGYTF.

The V gene is TRBV12-3 or TRBV12-4, the J gene TRBJ2-7; 7 nucleotides align to TRBD1. The CDR3 is made up of 14 amino acids. V lost 4 bases and J lost 5; bases outside the gene matches: 8. DNA of the CDR3: TGTGCCAGCAGTTCAGGAGGACAGGTTGACGAGCAGTACTTC. This codes for CASSSGGQVDEQYF.

This clonotype was found once. The chain combines TRBV20-1 with TRBJ2-3, with TRBD2 identical over 8 bases. After removal of 5 bases from V and 6 bases from J, the junction contained 10 bases not matched to a gene. Germline CDR1 DFQATT, CDR2 SNEGSKA (reference sequence). CDR3 length equals 14 residues. The CDR3 sequence: CSAGRGGGNDTQYF. The DNA of the CDR3 is TGCAGTGCTGGTCGGGGGGGGGGCAATGATACGCAGTATTTT.

This clonotype was picked up many times. The V call is TRBV6-1, the J call TRBJ1-2; D not certain. Germline V CDR1 and CDR2: MNHNS, SASEGT. Trimming removed 1 base at V and 2 bases at J, with 8 bases between. The CDR3 sequence is 14 residues long. The CDR3 sequence is CASSEGFQNYGYTF. The CDR3 nucleotides read TGTGCCAGCAGTGAAGGGTTTCAAAACTATGGCTACACCTTC.

The chain employs TRBV15 and TRBJ2-1, with D unresolved. The length of the CDR3 is 11 residues. The V end lost 10 bases, the J end lost 12 bases, and 16 bases lay between the germline ends. Germline V gene data show CDR1 as LNHNV and CDR2 as YYDKDF (reference sequence). CDR3 bases: TGTGCCAGCAGAGGAGTACATGCGCAGTTCTTC. Translation: CASRGVHAQFF.

The gene calls are TRBV5-6 and TRBJ2-7, with D tentatively TRBD1 (5 bases). Germline CDR1 SGHDT, CDR2 YYEEEE. CDR3 length equals 14 residues. Trimming removed 4 bases from V and 4 bases from J, with 15 bases in between. Written as DNA, the CDR3 is TGTGCCAGCAGCCCAGGGTTTCCGGTGTACGAGCAGTACTTC. Translation gives CASSPGFPVYEQYF.

Points on this clonotype: A much larger clone differs by one base, so this may be a read error. The V and J genes are TRBV12-3 or TRBV12-4 and TRBJ2-1; 7 positions agree with TRBD2. J was trimmed by 6 bases and V by 8 bases; bases with no gene match: 19. This CDR3 is 17 amino acids long. CDR3 amino acids: CASGITGRGRIVNEQFF. CDR3 sequence (DNA): TGTGCCAGCGGGATTACCGGGCGGGGGAGAATAGTCAATGAGCAGTTCTTC.

V and J are TRBV7-2 and TRBJ1-2; D remains unclear. This CDR3 has 12 amino acids. Trimming pared 4 bases from V and 7 bases from J, leaving 10 bases between. Germline V lookup: CDR1 SGHTA, CDR2 FQGNSA. CDR3 coding DNA: TGTGCCAGCAGCTCCAACAACGGTGGCTACACCTTC. Its protein is CASSSNNGGYTF.